This is a list of T cell receptor beta chains from one sample in a study of beta chain features in type 1 diabetes. The repertoire was sequenced with immunoSEQ multiplex PCR; TCRdb's copy has only in-frame clones and lacks some. The sample records about 160,000 clones, around 8.4% being singletons. The sequencing sample was made of central memory CD4+ T cells from blood. All receptors come from a young woman with type 1 diabetes. CDR3s include the opening cysteine and the closing phenylalanine or tryptophan. A D gene is named only where the DNA matches it firmly. Where a row states a size, it is once, few, many or the class of an expanded clone; other rows omit it.

d_call | clone_size | j_call | v_call | cdr3_nt | cdr3_aa
TRBD1 | few | TRBJ2-2 | TRBV5-1 | TGCGCCAGCAGCTTGGGGGGACAGGGCACCGGGGAGCTGTTTTTT | CASSLGGQGTGELFF
TRBD1 | few | TRBJ1-1 | TRBV18 | TGTGCCAGCTCACCCAGGACAGGACGGGACACTGAAGCTTTCTTT | CASSPRTGRDTEAFF
TRBD1 | . | TRBJ1-5 | TRBV6-6 | TGTGCCAGCAGCCGACAGGGGAACTCCAATCAGCCCCAGCATTTT | CASSRQGNSNQPQHF
. | many | TRBJ2-2 | TRBV19 | TGTGCCAGTATGGGGACTTTCCTCACCGGGGAGCTGTTTTTT | CASMGTFLTGELFF
. | few | TRBJ1-5 | TRBV7-2 | TGTGCCAGCAGCCCCACGAGAAATCAGCCCCAGCATTTT | CASSPTRNQPQHF
. | . | TRBJ1-5 | TRBV4-3 | TGCGCCAGCAGCCAAGATCGGGGGTCGGGTCAGCCCCAGCATTTT | CASSQDRGSGQPQHF
. | few | TRBJ1-2 | TRBV21-1 | TGTGCCAGCAGCAAAGTAGCTTCCTGGGACTATGGCTACACCTTC | CASSKVASWDYGYTF
. | few | TRBJ1-1 | TRBV30 | TGTGCCTGGAGTGTAGGGAGCATTCGAGCTTTCTTT | CAWSVGSIRAFF
TRBD1 | few | TRBJ2-7 | TRBV7-2 | TGTGCCAGCAGCAAGACCACGGGACAGGGATACGAGCAGTACTTC | CASSKTTGQGYEQYF
. | many | TRBJ1-1 | TRBV30 | TGTGCCTGGAAAACGGGGCGGGGCACTGAAGCTTTCTTT | CAWKTGRGTEAFF
TRBD1 | . | TRBJ1-1 | TRBV7-8 | TGTGCCAGCAGGTCAGGAGGACAGGGGCCGAATACTGAAGCTTTCTTT | CASRSGGQGPNTEAFF
. | few | TRBJ2-5 | TRBV19 | TGTGCCAGTAGTATACTGGGACATTCCTTCCAAGAGACCCAGTACTTC | CASSILGHSFQETQYF
TRBD2 | . | TRBJ2-3 | TRBV10-3 | TGTGCCATCAGGGGAGCGGGGGGGCTTTCGGATACGCAGTATTTT | CAIRGAGGLSDTQYF
TRBD2 | . | TRBJ2-3 | TRBV10-3 | TGTGCCATCAGTCCGGGACTAGCAGGATCAGATACGCAGTATTTT | CAISPGLAGSDTQYF
TRBD1 | few | TRBJ2-7 | TRBV18 | TGTGCCAGCTCACCATTCGACAGGGGGGCCTACGAGCAGTACTTC | CASSPFDRGAYEQYF
. | few | TRBJ2-3 | TRBV5-1 | TGCGCCAGCAGCTCCGTGGGCGGGGTAGTAGATACGCAGTATTTT | CASSSVGGVVDTQYF
. | . | TRBJ2-3 | TRBV18 | TGTGCCAGCTCACCACTTGATCCTATGGCAGATACGCAGTATTTT | CASSPLDPMADTQYF
. | . | TRBJ2-1 | TRBV10-3 | TGTGCCATCAGTGTAGCGGCACCCTACAATGAGCAGTTCTTC | CAISVAAPYNEQFF
. | . | TRBJ1-1 | TRBV28 | TGTGCCAGCAGACCAGCCAGGGTTTGGGACACTGAAGCTTTCTTT | CASRPARVWDTEAFF
TRBD2 | few | TRBJ2-7 | TRBV4-1 | TGCGCCAGCAGCCAAGCGGGAGGGGTACCCTACGAGCAGTACTTC | CASSQAGGVPYEQYF
TRBD1 | few | TRBJ2-5 | TRBV6-6 | TGTGCCATCAGGATGGACAGGGGGTATGAGACCCAGTACTTC | CAIRMDRGYETQYF
. | . | TRBJ1-1 | TRBV11-3 | TGTGCCAGCAGCTTAGCAGGGATGAACACTGAAGCTTTCTTT | CASSLAGMNTEAFF
. | . | TRBJ1-5 | TRBV28 | TGTGCCAGCAGACCACCGGGGAACAATCAGCCCCAGCATTTT | CASRPPGNNQPQHF
. | . | TRBJ2-3 | TRBV5-6 | TGTGCCAGCAGCTTGGGGGGACACACAGATACGCAGTATTTT | CASSLGGHTDTQYF
TRBD2 | few | TRBJ2-2 | TRBV7-2 | TGTGCCAGCAGCTTAAGGACTAGCGGGAGGGAGTACGGGGAGCTGTTTTTT | CASSLRTSGREYGELFF